These 16 T cell receptor beta chains share one sample of origin, sequenced in a study of post-analysis software for immune sequencing data. Unique molecular identifiers tagged the TCR beta cDNA libraries. In TCRdb, the PCR reads were re-called with MiXCR into one record per CDR3 protein. The sample includes fewer than 850,000 distinct CDR3 sequences, roughly 27% seen only once; the top ten take about 0.5%. Study-wide results and limits: Included in a set of four or five TRBV segments more frequent in patients than controls were TRBV5-6, TRBV5-1 and TRBV20-1.

Their specific antigens are unknown. The source material was blood. These receptors were obtained from a girl aged 5-17 years with multiple sclerosis.

Details on this clonotype: In this CDR3 the conserved last residue, phenylalanine or tryptophan, is missing, so a read error is likely. V usage is TRBV29-1 and J usage is TRBJ2-1; 8 positions agree with TRBD1. The CDR3 extends over 16 amino acids. Germline V lookup: CDR1 SQVTM, CDR2 ANQGSEA. J gave up 4 bases and V 5 bases, and 13 bases lay outside the gene matches. The CDR3 spells CSVKERAQGAYNEQFL. The CDR3 DNA follows: TGCAGCGTTAAGGAGAGGGCCCAGGGGGCGTACAATGAGCAGTTCTTA.

In this sample, this clonotype turned up a few times. The chain combines TRBV9 with TRBJ1-2; 7 nucleotides agree with TRBD1. The CDR3 runs to 16 residues. Trimming at V came to 2 bases and at J to 7 bases, leaving 14 bases not matched to a gene. Germline V CDR1 and CDR2: SGDLS, YYNGEE. The CDR3 bases are TGTGCCAGCAGCGTTGACACCCGGGACAGATGGAGTGGCTACACCTTC. It encodes CASSVDTRDRWSGYTF. The full variable domain, completed using reference TRBV9 and TRBJ1-2, is DSGVTQTPKHLITATGQRVTLRCSPRSGDLSVYWYQQSLDQGLQFLIQYYNGEERAKGNILERFSAQQFPDLHSELNLSSLELGDSALYFCASSVDTRDRWSGYTFGSGTRLTVV.

The V and J genes are TRBV12-3 or TRBV12-4 and TRBJ2-5; 7 bases align to TRBD2. The CDR3 consists of 19 residues. V lost 5 bases and J lost 2; bases outside the gene matches: 20. In DNA form, the CDR3 reads TGTGCCAGCAGTACCTTGTGGGACTACCAGAAGAGGTGGCAAGAGACCCAGTACTTC. Amino acids: CASSTLWDYQKRWQETQYF.

With regard to this clonotype: The CDR3 carries no conserved terminal phenylalanine or tryptophan, so it likely arises from a read error. The chain couples TRBV27 to TRBJ2-2; D remains ambiguous. From germline, CDR1 is MNHEY and CDR2 SMNVEV (reference sequence). V lost 2 bases to trimming and J lost 2 bases, with 9 bases between them. This CDR3 spans 15 amino acids. The CDR3 nucleotides read TGTGCCAGCAGTTTAGTCCGGTTAAACACCGGGGAGCTGTTTTTG. Translating it yields CASSLVRLNTGELFL.

With regard to this clonotype: This clone may be a read error of a much larger clone one base away. The V gene is TRBV20-1, the J gene TRBJ2-5; TRBD1 is a possible D gene (7 bases). Per the germline V gene, CDR1 is DFQATT and CDR2 is SNEGSKA (reference sequence). The V and J ends lost 3 bases and 4 bases respectively, with 15 bases between them. The CDR3 extends over 14 amino acids. This chain's CDR3 is CSASPNRGGETQYF. CDR3 nucleotides: TGCAGTGCTAGTCCCAACAGGGGAGGAGAGACCCAGTACTTC.

This clonotype appeared a few times. The chain carries TRBV27 and TRBJ1-4; tentatively, D is TRBD1 (5 bases). The CDR3 loop spans 18 amino acids. Trimming shortened V by 4 bases and J by 4 bases, and 22 bases separated the two germline ends. Germline CDR1 is MNHEY and CDR2 is SMNVEV (reference sequence). The CDR3 coding sequence is TGTGCCAGCAGTTCCGTCGAGCCGGGACGGAACTATAATGAAAAACTGTTTTTT. Residues: CASSSVEPGRNYNEKLFF. The full variable domain, completed using reference TRBV27 and TRBJ1-4, is EAQVTQNPRYLITVTGKKLTVTCSQNMNHEYMSWYRQDPGLGLRQIYYSMNVEVTDKGDVPEGYKVSRKEKRNFPLILESPSPNQTSLYFCASSSVEPGRNYNEKLFFGSGTQLSVL.

This chain uses TRBV28 with TRBJ1-4; D call uncertain. V was clipped by 4 bases and J by 4 bases, with 10 bases between them. This CDR3 has 14 amino acids. The V gene's germline CDR1 is MDHEN and CDR2 SYDVKM. For the CDR3, the DNA is TGTGCCAGCAGTTCGCGGTCCCTTAATGAAAAACTGTTTTTT. This translates into CASSSRSLNEKLFF.

There are a few counts of this clonotype. The rearrangement links TRBV7-9 to TRBJ2-5, with a weak D call TRBD1 (6 bases). The CDR3 runs 14 residues. CDR1 and CDR2 (germline): SEHNR, FQNEAQ (reference sequence). Trimming cost V 10 bases and J 2 bases, with 17 bases left between them. The CDR3 nucleotides read TGTGCCACCACCTCCCAGGGGTCTCAAGAGACCCAGTACTTC. This codes for CATTSQGSQETQYF.

This chain connects TRBV29-1 to TRBJ2-7, with D maybe TRBD1 (5 bases). V shed 1 base and J shed 3 bases, with 10 bases lying between them. Germline CDR1 SQVTM, CDR2 ANQGSEA. This CDR3 contains 13 residues. DNA of the CDR3: TGCAGCGTTGAAGGGGGCAGAAACTACGAGCAGTACTTC. It codes for CSVEGGRNYEQYF.

This clonotype showed up just a few times. The chain couples TRBV12-3 or TRBV12-4 to TRBJ2-5; 10 bases line up with TRBD1. Losses at the gene ends were 6 bases for V and 7 bases for J; bases not matched to a gene: 17. The CDR3 contains 17 residues. The CDR3 here is CASSMGRDRGLGGTQYF. As DNA, the CDR3 is TGTGCCAGCAGCATGGGACGGGACAGGGGACTTGGAGGGACCCAGTACTTC.

This clonotype appeared a few times. This chain links TRBV13 with TRBJ2-5; unclear D gene. The germline V and J ends were trimmed by 1 base and 4 bases, with 7 bases remaining between them. This CDR3 has 13 residues. The germline CDR1 and CDR2 sequences are PRHDT and FYEKMQ (reference sequence). The CDR3 spells CASSLEATETQYF. The CDR3, as DNA: TGTGCCAGCAGCTTAGAGGCTACAGAGACCCAGTACTTC. The whole variable domain, filled in from reference TRBV13 and TRBJ2-5, reads AAGVIQSPRHLIKEKRETATLKCYPIPRHDTVYWYQQGPGQDPQFLISFYEKMQSDKGSIPDRFSAQQFSDYHSELNMSSLELGDSALYFCASSLEATETQYFGPGTRLLVL.

The chain employs TRBV20-1 and TRBJ1-5; the D gene is possibly TRBD1 (6 bases). CDR3 length equals 16 residues. Trimming took 0 bases from V and 6 from J, leaving 18 bases between them. Germline V gene lookup returns CDR1 DFQATT and CDR2 SNEGSKA (reference sequence). DNA for the CDR3: TGCAGTGCTAGAGATCTCAGGGACATAAGCGGTCAGCCCCAGCATTTT. This encodes CSARDLRDISGQPQHF.

This chain connects TRBV9 to TRBJ2-1, with TRBD2 identical over 13 bases. The trim removed 3 bases at V and 8 bases at J, leaving 11 bases unmatched. This CDR3 contains 17 residues. Germline V CDR1 and CDR2: SGDLS, YYNGEE. The CDR3 protein is CASSAGLAGEVPHEQFF. CDR3 bases: TGTGCCAGCAGCGCAGGACTAGCGGGAGAAGTCCCCCATGAGCAGTTCTTC.

The rearrangement uses TRBV20-1 and TRBJ2-1; TRBD2 agrees at 14 bases. J was trimmed by 7 bases and V by 6 bases; bases with no gene match: 8. The length of the CDR3 is 15 residues. From germline, CDR1 is DFQATT and CDR2 SNEGSKA (reference sequence). This chain's CDR3 is CSAEPRTSGRNEQFF. The DNA of the CDR3 is TGCAGTGCAGAACCTCGGACTAGCGGGAGGAATGAGCAGTTCTTC.

Points on this clonotype: This sequence may be a read error, since a much larger clone differs from it by one base. The genes are TRBV29-1 and TRBJ2-1, with 10 bases matching TRBD2. Germline loops: CDR1 SQVTM, CDR2 ANQGSEA. The trim removed 6 bases at V and 10 bases at J, leaving 12 bases unmatched. The CDR3 is 14 residues long. This CDR3 reads CSVKAGGHLYEQFF. In DNA, the CDR3 is TGCAGCGTGAAAGCGGGAGGGCATCTCTACGAGCAGTTCTTC.

The V and J genes are TRBV20-1 and TRBJ2-7; 9 bases agree with TRBD2. The germline CDR1 and CDR2 sequences are DFQATT and SNEGSKA (reference sequence). The CDR3 is 15 residues long. V shed 3 bases and J 4 bases; nucleotides not matched to a gene: 10. The CDR3, as DNA: TGCAGTGCTAGTTCGCCGGTAGCGGGAGAGTACGAGCAGTACTTC. Its protein is CSASSPVAGEYEQYF.